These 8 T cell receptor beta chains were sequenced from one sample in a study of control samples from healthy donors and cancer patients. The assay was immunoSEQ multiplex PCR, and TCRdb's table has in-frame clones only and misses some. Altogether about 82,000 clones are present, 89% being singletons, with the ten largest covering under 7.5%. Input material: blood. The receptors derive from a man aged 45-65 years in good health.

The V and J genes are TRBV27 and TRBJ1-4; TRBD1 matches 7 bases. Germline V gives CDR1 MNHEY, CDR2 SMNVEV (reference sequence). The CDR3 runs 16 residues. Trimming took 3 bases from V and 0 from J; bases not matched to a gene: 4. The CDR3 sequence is CASSFRQGPTNEKLFF. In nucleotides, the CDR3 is TGTGCCAGCAGTTTCCGACAGGGTCCAACTAATGAAAAACTGTTTTTT.

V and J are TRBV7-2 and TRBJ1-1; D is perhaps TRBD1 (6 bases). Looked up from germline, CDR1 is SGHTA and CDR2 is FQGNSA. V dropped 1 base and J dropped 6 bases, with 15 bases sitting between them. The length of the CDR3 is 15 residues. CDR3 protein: CASSLEWAGDPEAFF. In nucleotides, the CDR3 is TGTGCCAGCAGCTTAGAGTGGGCAGGGGATCCTGAAGCTTTCTTT.

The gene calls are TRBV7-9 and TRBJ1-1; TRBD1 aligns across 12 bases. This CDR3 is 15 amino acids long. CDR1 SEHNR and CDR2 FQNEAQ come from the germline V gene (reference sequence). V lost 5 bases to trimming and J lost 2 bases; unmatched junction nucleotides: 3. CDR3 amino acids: CASSGDRGRNTEAFF. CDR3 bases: TGTGCCAGCAGCGGGGACAGGGGGCGAAACACTGAAGCTTTCTTT.

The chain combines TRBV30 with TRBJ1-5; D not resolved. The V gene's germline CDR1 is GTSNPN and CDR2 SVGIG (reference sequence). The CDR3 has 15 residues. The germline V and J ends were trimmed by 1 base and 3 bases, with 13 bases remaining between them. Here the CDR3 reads CAWSAVRNNNQPQHF. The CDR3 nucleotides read TGTGCCTGGAGTGCAGTCAGAAACAACAATCAGCCCCAGCATTTT.

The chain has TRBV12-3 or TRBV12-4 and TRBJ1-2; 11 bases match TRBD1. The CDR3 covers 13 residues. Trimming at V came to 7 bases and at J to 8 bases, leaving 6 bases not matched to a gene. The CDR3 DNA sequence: TGTGCCAGCATGGACAGGGGGCGAGGGGGCTACACCTTC. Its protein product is CASMDRGRGGYTF.

As DNA, the CDR3 is TGTGCCAGTAGTACCTCGGATCGAATAAAGACCGGGGAGCTGTTTTTT. It encodes CASSTSDRIKTGELFF. The chain couples TRBV19 to TRBJ2-2; D gene ambiguous. V was shortened by 4 bases and J by 5 bases, with 17 bases between the two germline ends. This CDR3 contains 16 residues. Germline V gene lookup returns CDR1 LNHDA and CDR2 SQIVND (reference sequence).

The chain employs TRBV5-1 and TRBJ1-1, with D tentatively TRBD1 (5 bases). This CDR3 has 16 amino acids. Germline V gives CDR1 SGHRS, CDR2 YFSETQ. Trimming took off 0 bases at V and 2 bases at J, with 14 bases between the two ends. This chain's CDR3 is CASSLVGRGLNTEAFF. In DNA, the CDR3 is TGCGCCAGCAGCTTGGTAGGCCGGGGACTTAACACTGAAGCTTTCTTT. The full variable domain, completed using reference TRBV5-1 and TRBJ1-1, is KAGVTQTPRYLIKTRGQQVTLSCSPISGHRSVSWYQQTPGQGLQFLFEYFSETQRNKGNFPGRFSGRQFSNSRSEMNVSTLELGDSALYLCASSLVGRGLNTEAFFGQGTRLTVV.

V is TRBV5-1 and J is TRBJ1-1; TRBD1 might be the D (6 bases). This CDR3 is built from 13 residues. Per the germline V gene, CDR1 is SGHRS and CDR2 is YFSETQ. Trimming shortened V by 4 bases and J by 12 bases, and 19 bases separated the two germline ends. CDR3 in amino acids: CASSKKGGAVTFF. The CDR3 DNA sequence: TGCGCCAGCAGCAAGAAGGGGGGCGCTGTGACTTTCTTT.